This TCR beta chain derives from a study of shared clonotypes between healthy human individuals. Across the study: Two female and three male donors aged 18 to 49 were enrolled.

Findings of the study overall: In the sorted subsets, rarefaction showed sequencing was incomplete despite large depth. Shared clonotypes across all four donors exceeded non-shared ones in generation probability.

Genomic DNA of every subset was divided equally among multiple immunoSEQ plates. Sequencing used immunoSEQ multiplex PCR; TCRdb keeps in-frame clones, though not all of them. The sample includes some 1,400,000 clones, around 95% of them seen just once. Concerning this clone: Its antigen remains unknown. Additional DNA sequences in this sample encode the identical CDR3.

The receptor's source is a man aged 25-45 years in good health. Sequencing was done on a sample of naive CD4+ T cells sorted from blood. Described subset: CD45RA+ positively selected.

CDR3 protein: CASSLDRVETQYF. In nucleotides, the CDR3 is TGCGCCAGCAGCTTGGACAGGGTGGAGACCCAGTACTTC. The chain couples TRBV5-1 to TRBJ2-5; perhaps TRBD1 as D (6 bases). Germline V gene sequence: CDR1 SGHRS, CDR2 YFSETQ. The CDR3 has 13 residues. The ends were cut back, 0 bases at V and 5 bases at J, with 8 bases in the middle.